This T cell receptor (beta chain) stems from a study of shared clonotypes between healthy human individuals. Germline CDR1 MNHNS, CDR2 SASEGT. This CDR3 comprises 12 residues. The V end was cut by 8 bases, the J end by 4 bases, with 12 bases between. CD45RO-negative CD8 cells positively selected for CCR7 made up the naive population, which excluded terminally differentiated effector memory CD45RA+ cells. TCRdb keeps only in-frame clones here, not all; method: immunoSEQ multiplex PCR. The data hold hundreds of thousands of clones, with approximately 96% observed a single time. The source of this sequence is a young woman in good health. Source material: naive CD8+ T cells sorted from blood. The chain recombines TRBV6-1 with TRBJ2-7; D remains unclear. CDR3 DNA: TGTGCCAGCGTCCAGCGCGATTACGAGCAGTACTTC. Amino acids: CASVQRDYEQYF.